A selection of T cell receptor beta chains follows, all from one sample in a study of T cells after yellow fever vaccination. Via MiXCR, TCRdb re-called the 5' RACE reads, giving one row per CDR3 protein. In the table there are about 510,000 distinct CDR3 sequences, less than 25% of which are singletons. Specimen: PBMCs, collected 21 days after the first yellow fever vaccination. Source of these receptors: a man younger than 35 who received the YFV17D yellow fever vaccine. CDR3s include the opening cysteine and the closing phenylalanine or tryptophan. The order of the fields is V gene, D gene, CDR3 protein. A D gene is named only where the DNA matches it firmly.

>TRBV5-5|TRBD1
CASTLQGINYGYTF
>TRBV12-3/TRBV12-4|NA
CASSRKTPNYGYTF
>TRBV12-3/TRBV12-4|NA
CASNRDGGPETQYF
>TRBV27|NA
CASSLSGRHYEQYF
>TRBV5-8|NA
CASSFSGGQLEAFF
>TRBV19|NA
CASSIAGRGKNIQYF
>TRBV4-3|TRBD2
CASSPAGRGDYHTDTQYF
>TRBV4-3|TRBD2
CASSPLTSGFTDTQYF
>TRBV5-8|TRBD1
CASSIAGTVDGYTF
>TRBV4-1|NA
CASSQGQFVQPQHF
>TRBV7-3|TRBD2
CASSRTSGGSLSEQFF
>TRBV7-2|NA
CASSRARSFAGELFF
>TRBV18|TRBD1
CASSPRQGEYEQYF
>TRBV7-9|NA
CASSFTGQGNTIYF
>TRBV20-1|TRBD1
CSARRTGISGELFF
>TRBV5-1|NA
CATAQVSEETQYF
>TRBV7-3|NA
CASSLRGRTPYYGYTF
>TRBV5-1|NA
CASSERSGRQSEEQYF
>TRBV6-2/TRBV6-3|NA
CASRMTASMKGYTF
>TRBV6-1|NA
CASSFDGGGPDTQYF
>TRBV15|NA
CATRSRSGNTGELFF
>TRBV7-2|NA
CASSPTFTDTQYF
>TRBV3-1|TRBD1
CASSQEKGGALYRDTEAFF
>TRBV20-1|NA
CSARDRRRGTIGDTQYF
>TRBV5-1|NA
CASSRLGDPEEQYF
>TRBV11-1|TRBD1
CASSTARLSTGVPYNEQFF
>TRBV7-2|NA
CASSSPDKYTEAFF
>TRBV7-9|NA
CASSRRLIGGPETQYF
>TRBV20-1|NA
CSASQGPGEEQYF
>TRBV20-1|NA
CSARDPLRSTDTQYF
>TRBV20-1|NA
CSAGTGAGGYTF
>TRBV5-1|NA
CASSGKDFRGDNEQFF
>TRBV2|TRBD2
CASRRLAGAKEAKLETQYF
>TRBV20-1|NA
CSAVRDIGQPQHF
>TRBV20-1|NA
CSASEGGVNEAFF
>TRBV20-1|NA
CSASAYGYTF
>TRBV7-2|NA
CASSFAGPRYEQYF
>TRBV29-1|NA
CSVDTEEETQYF
>TRBV6-1|TRBD1
CASRTGTANSGNTIYF
>TRBV10-3|TRBD1
CATGQTGGETEAFF
>TRBV5-1|NA
CASSPDNTYEQYF
>TRBV12-3/TRBV12-4|NA
CASGPLSSYEQYF
>TRBV7-9|NA
CASSLGRTSYEQYF
>TRBV5-1|NA
CASSPYSGLLSSPLHF
>TRBV15|TRBD2
CATSRGDYTDTRYF
>TRBV29-1|NA
CSVEKGLGYEQYF
>TRBV6-2/TRBV6-3|NA
CASSQVNTEAFF
>TRBV5-6|NA
CASSFGGSYNEQFF
>TRBV4-3|NA
CASSPSAGTGNTIYF